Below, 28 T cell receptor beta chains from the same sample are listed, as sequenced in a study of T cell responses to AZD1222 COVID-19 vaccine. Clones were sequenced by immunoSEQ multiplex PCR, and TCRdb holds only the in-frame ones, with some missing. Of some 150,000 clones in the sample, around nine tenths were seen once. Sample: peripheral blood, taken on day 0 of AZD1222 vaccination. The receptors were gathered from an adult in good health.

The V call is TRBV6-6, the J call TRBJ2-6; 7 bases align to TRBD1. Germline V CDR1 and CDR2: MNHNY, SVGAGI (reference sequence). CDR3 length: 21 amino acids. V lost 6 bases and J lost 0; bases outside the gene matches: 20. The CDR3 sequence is CASSELFSGQVFHSGANVLTF. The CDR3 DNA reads TGTGCCAGCAGCGAGCTCTTCAGCGGACAGGTCTTCCACTCTGGGGCCAACGTCCTGACTTTC.

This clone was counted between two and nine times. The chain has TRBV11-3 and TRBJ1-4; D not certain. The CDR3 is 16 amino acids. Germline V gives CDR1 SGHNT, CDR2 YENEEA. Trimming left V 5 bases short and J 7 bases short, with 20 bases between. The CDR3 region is CASSPALWADSEKLFF. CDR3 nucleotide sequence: TGTGCCAGCAGCCCCGCGCTTTGGGCGGATAGTGAAAAACTGTTTTTT.

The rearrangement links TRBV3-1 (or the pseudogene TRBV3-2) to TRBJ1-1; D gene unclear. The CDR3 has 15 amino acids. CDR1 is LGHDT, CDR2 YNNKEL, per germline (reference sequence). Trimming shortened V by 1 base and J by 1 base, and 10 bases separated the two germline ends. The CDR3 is CASSQGFTANTEAFF. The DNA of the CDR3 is TGTGCCAGCAGCCAAGGGTTTACAGCGAACACTGAAGCTTTCTTT.

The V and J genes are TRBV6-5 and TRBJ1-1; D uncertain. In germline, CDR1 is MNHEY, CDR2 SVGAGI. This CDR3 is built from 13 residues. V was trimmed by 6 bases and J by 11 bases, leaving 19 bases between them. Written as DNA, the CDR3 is TGTGCCAGCAGCCAGACCCCCATCCTTGGGGCTTTCTTT. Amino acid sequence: CASSQTPILGAFF.

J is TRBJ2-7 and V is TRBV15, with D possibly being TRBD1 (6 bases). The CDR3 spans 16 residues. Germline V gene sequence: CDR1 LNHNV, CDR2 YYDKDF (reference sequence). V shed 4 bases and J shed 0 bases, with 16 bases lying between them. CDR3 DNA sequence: TGTGCCACCAGCACCCTTTGGACAGCGAGCTCCTACGAGCAGTACTTC. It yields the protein CATSTLWTASSYEQYF.

In DNA, the CDR3 is TGTGCCAGCTCACCACCGGGGTTGCGCGAGCAGTACTTC. It codes for CASSPPGLREQYF. The chain joins TRBV18 to TRBJ2-7, with D unresolved. The germline gives CDR1 KGHSH, CDR2 LQKENI. CDR3 length equals 13 residues. V lost 0 bases, J lost 6 bases, and 9 bases lay in between.

Here the CDR3 reads CASQDSNSGANVLTF. The CDR3 region has the DNA TGTGCCAGCCAGGACTCGAACTCTGGGGCCAACGTCCTGACTTTC. The chain employs TRBV28 and TRBJ2-6; possible D gene TRBD2, 5 bases. V was trimmed by 8 bases and J by 0 bases, leaving 11 bases between them. This CDR3 has 15 amino acids. Germline V gives CDR1 MDHEN, CDR2 SYDVKM.

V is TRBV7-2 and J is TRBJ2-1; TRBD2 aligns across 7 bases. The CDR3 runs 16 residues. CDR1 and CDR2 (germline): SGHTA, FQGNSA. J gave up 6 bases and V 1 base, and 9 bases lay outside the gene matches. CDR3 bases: TGTGCCAGCAGCTTAGACGCGGGAGCCGGTAGCAATGAGCAGTTCTTC. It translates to CASSLDAGAGSNEQFF.

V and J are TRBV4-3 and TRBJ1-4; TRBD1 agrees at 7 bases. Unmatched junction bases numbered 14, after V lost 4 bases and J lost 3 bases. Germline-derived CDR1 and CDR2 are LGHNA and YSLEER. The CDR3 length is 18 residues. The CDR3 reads CASSRGDRGVTANEKLFF. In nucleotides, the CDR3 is TGCGCCAGCAGCCGAGGGGACAGAGGGGTAACTGCTAATGAAAAACTGTTTTTT.

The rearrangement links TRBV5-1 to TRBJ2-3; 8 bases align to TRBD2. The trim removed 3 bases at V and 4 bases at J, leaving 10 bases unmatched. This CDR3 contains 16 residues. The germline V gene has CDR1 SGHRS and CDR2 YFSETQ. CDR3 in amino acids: CASSYGIAGTSDTQYF. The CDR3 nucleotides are TGCGCCAGCAGCTATGGTATAGCGGGAACCTCAGATACGCAGTATTTT.

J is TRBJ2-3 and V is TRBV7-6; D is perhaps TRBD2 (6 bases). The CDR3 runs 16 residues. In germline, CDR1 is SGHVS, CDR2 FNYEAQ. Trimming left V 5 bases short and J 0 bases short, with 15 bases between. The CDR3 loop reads CASSPVGLTSTDTQYF. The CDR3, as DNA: TGTGCCAGCAGCCCCGTAGGACTAACTAGCACAGATACGCAGTATTTT.

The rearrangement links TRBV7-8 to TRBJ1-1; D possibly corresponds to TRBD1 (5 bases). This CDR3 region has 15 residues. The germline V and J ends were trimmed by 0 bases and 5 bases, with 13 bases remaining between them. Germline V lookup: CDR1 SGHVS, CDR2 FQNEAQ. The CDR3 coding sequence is TGTGCCAGCAGCTTAGCGCCAGGGCGGAAAACTGAAGCTTTCTTT. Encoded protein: CASSLAPGRKTEAFF.

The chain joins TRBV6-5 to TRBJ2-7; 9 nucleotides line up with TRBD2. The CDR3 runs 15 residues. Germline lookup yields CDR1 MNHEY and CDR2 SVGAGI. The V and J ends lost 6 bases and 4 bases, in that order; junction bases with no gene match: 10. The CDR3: CASRDPGLAGYEQYF. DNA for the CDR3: TGTGCCAGCAGAGACCCGGGGCTAGCGGGATACGAGCAGTACTTC.

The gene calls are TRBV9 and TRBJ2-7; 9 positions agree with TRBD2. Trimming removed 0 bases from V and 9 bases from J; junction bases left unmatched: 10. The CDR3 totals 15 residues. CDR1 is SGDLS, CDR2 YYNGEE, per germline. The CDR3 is CASSVGSSGINGQYF. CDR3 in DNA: TGTGCCAGCAGCGTAGGGTCTAGCGGGATTAACGGGCAGTACTTC.

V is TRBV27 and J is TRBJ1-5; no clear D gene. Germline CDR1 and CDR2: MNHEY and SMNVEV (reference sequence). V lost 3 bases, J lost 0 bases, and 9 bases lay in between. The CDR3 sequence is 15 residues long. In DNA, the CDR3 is TGTGCCAGCAGTTTCCGCCCATATAGCAATCAGCCCCAGCATTTT. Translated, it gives CASSFRPYSNQPQHF.

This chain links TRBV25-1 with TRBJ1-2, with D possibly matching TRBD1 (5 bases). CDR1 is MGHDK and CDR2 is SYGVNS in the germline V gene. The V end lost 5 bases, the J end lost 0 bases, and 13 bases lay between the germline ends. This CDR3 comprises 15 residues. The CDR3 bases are TGTGCCAGCAGTACGACAGAACTAGCTAACTATGGCTACACCTTC. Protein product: CASSTTELANYGYTF.

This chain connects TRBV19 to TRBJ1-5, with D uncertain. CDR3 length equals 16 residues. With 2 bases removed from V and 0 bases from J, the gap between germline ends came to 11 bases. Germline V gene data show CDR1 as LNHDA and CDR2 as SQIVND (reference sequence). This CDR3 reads CASSIIRSNSNQPQHF. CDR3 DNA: TGTGCCAGTAGTATAATTCGGAGCAATAGCAATCAGCCCCAGCATTTT.

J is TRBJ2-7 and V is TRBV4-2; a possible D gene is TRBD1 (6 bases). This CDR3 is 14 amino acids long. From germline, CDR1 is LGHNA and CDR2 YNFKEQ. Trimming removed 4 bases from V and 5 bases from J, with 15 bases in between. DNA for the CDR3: TGTGCCAGCAGCCCCGGCCGGGACACTGACGAGCAGTACTTC. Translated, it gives CASSPGRDTDEQYF.

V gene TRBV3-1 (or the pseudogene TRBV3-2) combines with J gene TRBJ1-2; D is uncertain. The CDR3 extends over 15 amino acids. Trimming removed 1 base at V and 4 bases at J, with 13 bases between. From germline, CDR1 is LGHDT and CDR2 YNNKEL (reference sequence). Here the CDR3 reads CASSQAGPRVYGYTF. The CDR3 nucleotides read TGTGCCAGCAGCCAAGCCGGGCCTCGGGTCTATGGCTACACCTTC.

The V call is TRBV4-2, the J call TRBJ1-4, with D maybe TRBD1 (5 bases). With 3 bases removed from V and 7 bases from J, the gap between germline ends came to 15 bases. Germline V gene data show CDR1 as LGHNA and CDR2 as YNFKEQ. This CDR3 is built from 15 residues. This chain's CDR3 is CASSQAGSLGEKLFF. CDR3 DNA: TGTGCCAGCAGCCAGGCAGGGAGTTTAGGTGAAAAACTGTTTTTT.

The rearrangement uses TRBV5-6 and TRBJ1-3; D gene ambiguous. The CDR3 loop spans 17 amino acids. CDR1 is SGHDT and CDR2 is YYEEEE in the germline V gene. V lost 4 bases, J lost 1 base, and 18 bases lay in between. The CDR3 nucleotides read TGTGCCAGCAGCCGATCGCCCGGACGGGAATCTGGAAACACCATATATTTT. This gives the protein CASSRSPGRESGNTIYF.

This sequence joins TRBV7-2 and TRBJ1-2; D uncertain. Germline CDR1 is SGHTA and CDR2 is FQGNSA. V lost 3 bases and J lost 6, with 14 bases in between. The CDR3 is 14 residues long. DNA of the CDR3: TGTGCCAGCAGCTTTGGACCCGAACCGAATGGCTACACCTTC. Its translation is CASSFGPEPNGYTF.

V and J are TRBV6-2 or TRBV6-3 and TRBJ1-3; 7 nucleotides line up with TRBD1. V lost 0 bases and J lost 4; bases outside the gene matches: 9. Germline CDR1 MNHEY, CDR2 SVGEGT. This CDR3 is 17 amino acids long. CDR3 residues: CASSYSTPDRPGNTIYF. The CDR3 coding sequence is TGTGCCAGCAGTTACTCGACTCCGGACAGGCCCGGAAACACCATATATTTT.

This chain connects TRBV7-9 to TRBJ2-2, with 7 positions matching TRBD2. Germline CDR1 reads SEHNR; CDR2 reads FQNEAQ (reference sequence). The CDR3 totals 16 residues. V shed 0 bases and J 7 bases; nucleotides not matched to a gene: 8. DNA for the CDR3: TGTGCCAGCAGCTTAGCCCACGGGACTACAATCGGGGAGCTGTTTTTT. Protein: CASSLAHGTTIGELFF.

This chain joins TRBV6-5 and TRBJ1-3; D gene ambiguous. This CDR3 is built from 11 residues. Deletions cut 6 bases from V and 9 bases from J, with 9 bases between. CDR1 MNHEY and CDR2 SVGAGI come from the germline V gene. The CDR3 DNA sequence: TGTGCCAGCAGGGCCGGTAGCACCATATATTTT. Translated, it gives CASRAGSTIYF.

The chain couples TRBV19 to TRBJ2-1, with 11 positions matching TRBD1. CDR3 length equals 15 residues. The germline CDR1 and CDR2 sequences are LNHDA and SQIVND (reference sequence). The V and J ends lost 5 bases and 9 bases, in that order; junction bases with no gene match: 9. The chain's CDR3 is CASSVSGQGVGEQFF. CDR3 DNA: TGTGCCAGTAGTGTCTCGGGACAGGGGGTCGGTGAGCAGTTCTTC.

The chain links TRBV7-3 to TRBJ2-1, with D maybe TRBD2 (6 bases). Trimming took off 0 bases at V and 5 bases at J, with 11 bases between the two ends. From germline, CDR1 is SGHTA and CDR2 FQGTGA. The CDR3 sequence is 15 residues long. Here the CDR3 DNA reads TGTGCCAGCAGCTTAACGGGAGGTCAAAACAATGAGCAGTTCTTC. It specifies CASSLTGGQNNEQFF.

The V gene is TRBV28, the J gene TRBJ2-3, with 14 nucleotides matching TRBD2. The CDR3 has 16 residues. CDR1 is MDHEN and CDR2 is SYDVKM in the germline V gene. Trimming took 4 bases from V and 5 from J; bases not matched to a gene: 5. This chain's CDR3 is CASSSAGTSGRDTQYF. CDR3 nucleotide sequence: TGTGCCAGCAGTTCAGCCGGGACTAGCGGGAGAGATACGCAGTATTTT.